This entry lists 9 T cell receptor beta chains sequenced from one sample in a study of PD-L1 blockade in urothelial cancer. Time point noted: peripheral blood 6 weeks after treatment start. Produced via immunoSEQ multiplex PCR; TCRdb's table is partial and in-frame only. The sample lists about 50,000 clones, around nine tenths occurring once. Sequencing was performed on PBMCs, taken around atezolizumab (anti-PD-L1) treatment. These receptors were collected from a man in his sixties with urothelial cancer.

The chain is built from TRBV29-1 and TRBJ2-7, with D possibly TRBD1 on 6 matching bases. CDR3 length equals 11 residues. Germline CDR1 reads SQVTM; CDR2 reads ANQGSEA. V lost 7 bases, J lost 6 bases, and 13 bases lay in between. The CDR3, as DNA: TGCAGCGCCAGGGGTTTAGGCGAGCAGTACTTC. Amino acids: CSARGLGEQYF.

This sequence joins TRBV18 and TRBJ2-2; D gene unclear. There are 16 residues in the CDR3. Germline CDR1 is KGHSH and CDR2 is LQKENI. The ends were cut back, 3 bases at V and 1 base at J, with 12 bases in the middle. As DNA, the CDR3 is TGTGCCAGCTCACCGCAGGAATCGTGGAACACCGGGGAGCTGTTTTTT. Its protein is CASSPQESWNTGELFF. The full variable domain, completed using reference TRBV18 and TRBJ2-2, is NAGVMQNPRHLVRRRGQEARLRCSPMKGHSHVYWYRQLPEEGLKFMVYLQKENIIDESGMPKERFSAEFPKEGPSILRIQQVVRGDSAAYFCASSPQESWNTGELFFGEGSRLTVL.

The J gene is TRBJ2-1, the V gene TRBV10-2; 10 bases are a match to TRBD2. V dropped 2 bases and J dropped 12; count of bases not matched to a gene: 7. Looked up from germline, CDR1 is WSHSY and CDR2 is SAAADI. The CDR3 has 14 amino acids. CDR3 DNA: TGCGCCAGCAGTGAGGGACTAGCGGAGATTGGGCAGTTCTTC. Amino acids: CASSEGLAEIGQFF.

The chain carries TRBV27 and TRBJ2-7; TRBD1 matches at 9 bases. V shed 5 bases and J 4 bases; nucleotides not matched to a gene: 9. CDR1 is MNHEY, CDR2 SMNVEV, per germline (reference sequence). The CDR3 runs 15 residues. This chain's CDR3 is CASSTPGQGRYEQYF. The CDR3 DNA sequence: TGTGCCAGCAGTACACCGGGACAGGGAAGGTACGAGCAGTACTTC.

CDR3 in DNA: TGCGCCAGCAGCCAAGAGATTAGCGGGAGAATTGAGCAGTTCTTC. Translating gives CASSQEISGRIEQFF. This rearrangement joins TRBV4-3 to TRBJ2-1; 9 bases line up with TRBD2. Germline V lookup: CDR1 LGHNA, CDR2 YSLEER. The CDR3 consists of 15 residues. V lost 0 bases and J lost 9; bases outside the gene matches: 6.

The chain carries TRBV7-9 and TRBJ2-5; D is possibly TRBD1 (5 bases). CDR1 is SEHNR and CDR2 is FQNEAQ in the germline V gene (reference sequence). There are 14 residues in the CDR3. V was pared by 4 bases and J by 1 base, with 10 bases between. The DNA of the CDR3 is TGTGCCAGCAGCTCCTGGACACTCCAAGAGACCCAGTACTTC. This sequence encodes CASSSWTLQETQYF.

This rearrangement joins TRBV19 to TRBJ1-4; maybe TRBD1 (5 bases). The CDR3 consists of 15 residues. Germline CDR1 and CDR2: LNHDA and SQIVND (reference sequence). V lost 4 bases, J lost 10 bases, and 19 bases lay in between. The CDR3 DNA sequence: TGTGCCAGTAGTACCGCAGGGCAGCCCTCACCAAAACTGTTTTTT. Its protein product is CASSTAGQPSPKLFF.

The CDR3, as DNA: TGTGCCAGCAGCGCCAATCCGACTAGCGGGGAGAGGGAGACCCAGTACTTC. Encoded protein: CASSANPTSGERETQYF. The V gene is TRBV9, the J gene TRBJ2-5, with 11 bases that match TRBD2. This CDR3 has 17 residues. CDR1 and CDR2 (germline): SGDLS, YYNGEE. V lost 3 bases, J lost 5 bases, and 12 bases stayed unmatched. The full variable domain, with the rest looked up from reference TRBV9 and TRBJ2-5, is DSGVTQTPKHLITATGQRVTLRCSPRSGDLSVYWYQQSLDQGLQFLIQYYNGEERAKGNILERFSAQQFPDLHSELNLSSLELGDSALYFCASSANPTSGERETQYFGPGTRLLVL.

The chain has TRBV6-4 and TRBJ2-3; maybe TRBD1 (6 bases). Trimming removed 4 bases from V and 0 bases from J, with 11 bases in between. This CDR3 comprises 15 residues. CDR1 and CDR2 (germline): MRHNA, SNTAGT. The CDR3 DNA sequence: TGTGCCAGCAGTGCTCAGGGGTCTAGCACAGATACGCAGTATTTT. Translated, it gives CASSAQGSSTDTQYF.